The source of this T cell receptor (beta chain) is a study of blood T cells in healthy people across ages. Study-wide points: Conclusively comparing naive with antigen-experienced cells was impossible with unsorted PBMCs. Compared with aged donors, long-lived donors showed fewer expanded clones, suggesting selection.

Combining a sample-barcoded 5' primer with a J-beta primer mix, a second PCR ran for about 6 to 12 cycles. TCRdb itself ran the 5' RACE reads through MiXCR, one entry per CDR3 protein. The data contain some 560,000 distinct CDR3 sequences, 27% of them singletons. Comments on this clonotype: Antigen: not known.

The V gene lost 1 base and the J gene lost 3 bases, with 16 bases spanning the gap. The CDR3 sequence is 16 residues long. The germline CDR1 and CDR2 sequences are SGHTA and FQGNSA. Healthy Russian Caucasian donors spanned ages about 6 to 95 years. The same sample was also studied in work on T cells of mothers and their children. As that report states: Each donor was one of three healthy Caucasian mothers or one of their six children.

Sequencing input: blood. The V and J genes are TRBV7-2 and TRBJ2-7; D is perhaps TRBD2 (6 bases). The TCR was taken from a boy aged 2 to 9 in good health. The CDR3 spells CASSLGVTRGRYEQYF. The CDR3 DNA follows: TGTGCCAGCAGCTTAGGTGTGACTAGGGGTCGCTACGAGCAGTACTTC.